The 14 T cell receptor beta chains below were found in one sample sequenced in a study of neurological immune-mediated disorders. Each CDR3 protein gets one entry after TCRdb re-called the 5' RACE reads with MiXCR. Counted here are about 66,000 distinct CDR3 sequences, 3.5% to 5% occurring once; the ten biggest clones make up 1.3%. The material sequenced was PBMCs. The receptors were gathered from a man aged 25 to 40 with multiple sclerosis.

Points on this clonotype: A much larger clone differs from this one at a single base, so this may be a read error. The chain recombines TRBV3-1 with TRBJ2-4, with D possibly matching TRBD2 (6 bases). CDR1 is LGHDT and CDR2 is YNNKEL in the germline V gene (reference sequence). V was trimmed by 3 bases and J by 9 bases, leaving 9 bases between them. This CDR3 region has 12 residues. The CDR3 loop reads CASSQTGGIQYF. For the CDR3, the DNA is TGTGCCAGCAGCCAGACCGGGGGCATTCAGTACTTC.

This clonotype was observed many times. The V and J genes are TRBV15 and TRBJ2-2; TRBD2 is a possible D gene (6 bases). Germline CDR1 is LNHNV and CDR2 is YYDKDF (reference sequence). Trimming pared 1 base from V and 3 bases from J, leaving 6 bases between. The CDR3 totals 14 residues. The CDR3 spells CATSRGEDTGELFF. DNA for the CDR3: TGTGCCACCAGCAGAGGGGAGGACACCGGGGAGCTGTTTTTT.

This clonotype was picked up many times. This chain joins TRBV9 and TRBJ2-6, with D perhaps matching TRBD1 (6 bases). The CDR3 is 18 residues long. Per germline, CDR1 SGDLS and CDR2 YYNGEE. Trimming removed 1 base from V and 0 bases from J, with 14 bases in between. The CDR3 nucleotides are TGTGCCAGCAGCGTACCCCACAGGGAAGACTCTGGGGCCAACGTCCTGACTTTC. Amino acids: CASSVPHREDSGANVLTF.

Ten or more counts support this clonotype. This rearrangement joins TRBV29-1 to TRBJ1-1, with D tentatively TRBD1 (6 bases). The CDR3 has 12 amino acids. From germline, CDR1 is SQVTM and CDR2 ANQGSEA. Deletions cut 3 bases from V and 8 bases from J, with 13 bases between. The CDR3 loop reads CSVEGGGSEAFF. For the CDR3, the DNA is TGCAGCGTTGAGGGGGGGGGCTCCGAAGCTTTCTTT.

This clonotype was counted ten times or more. The chain recombines TRBV12-3 or TRBV12-4 with TRBJ1-2; TRBD1 is a possible D gene (5 bases). Trimming removed 1 base at V and 2 bases at J, with 11 bases between. The CDR3 runs to 15 residues. The CDR3 loop reads CASSLGGPGNYGYTF. The CDR3 DNA sequence: TGTGCCAGCAGTTTAGGGGGACCTGGGAACTATGGCTACACCTTC.

This clonotype was seen many times. This sequence joins TRBV10-1 and TRBJ2-3, with a possible D match to TRBD1 (5 bases). Germline V gene lookup returns CDR1 WNHNN and CDR2 SYGVQD (reference sequence). The CDR3 spans 16 residues. Trimming took off 0 bases at V and 3 bases at J, with 13 bases between the two ends. For the CDR3, the DNA is TGCGCCAGCAGTGAGTCGGGGCCCCCAAGAACAGATACGCAGTATTTT. Translating gives CASSESGPPRTDTQYF.

This clonotype was counted at least ten times. The V and J genes are TRBV7-9 and TRBJ1-3; possible D gene TRBD1, 5 bases. Deletions cut 5 bases from V and 3 bases from J, with 17 bases between. There are 16 residues in the CDR3. Germline-derived CDR1 and CDR2 are SEHNR and FQNEAQ (reference sequence). The CDR3 DNA reads TGTGCCAGCAGCGACCGGGACCCGGCGGATGGAAACACCATATATTTT. It is translated as CASSDRDPADGNTIYF. The complete variable domain, with remaining parts taken from reference TRBV7-9 and TRBJ1-3, reads DTGVSQNPRHKITKRGQNVTFRCDPISEHNRLYWYRQTLGQGPEFLTYFQNEAQLEKSRLLSDRFSAERPKGSFSTLEIQRTEQGDSAMYLCASSDRDPADGNTIYFGEGSWLTVV.

This clonotype was observed many times. The rearrangement links TRBV12-3 or TRBV12-4 to TRBJ1-2; 8 bases line up with TRBD1. V gave up 6 bases and J gave up 10 bases; unmatched junction bases: 19. This CDR3 comprises 16 residues. This chain's CDR3 is CASSTGQGVDLDDYTF. In nucleotides, the CDR3 is TGTGCCAGCAGCACAGGACAGGGAGTGGACTTGGATGACTACACCTTC.

This clonotype was detected many times. V is TRBV7-2 and J is TRBJ2-3; D tentatively fits TRBD1 or TRBD2 (7 bases each). CDR3 length: 15 amino acids. Trimming removed 5 bases from V and 5 bases from J, with 17 bases in between. CDR1 SGHTA and CDR2 FQGNSA come from the germline V gene. CDR3 nucleotide sequence: TGTGCCAGCAGCCTTCAGGGGGGGCAAGGAGATACGCAGTATTTT. Translation: CASSLQGGQGDTQYF. Variable domain in full (rest from reference TRBV7-2 and TRBJ2-3): GAGVSQSPSNKVTEKGKDVELRCDPISGHTALYWYRQSLGQGLEFLIYFQGNSAPDKSGLPSDRFSAERTGGSVSTLTIQRTQQEDSAVYLCASSLQGGQGDTQYFGPGTRLTVL.

This clonotype was seen ten or more times. The chain uses TRBV5-4 and TRBJ2-3; 10 bases match TRBD2. There are 18 residues in the CDR3. Germline V gene sequence: CDR1 SGHNT, CDR2 YYREEE (reference sequence). With 1 base clipped from V and 2 bases from J, the junction kept 10 bases outside the gene matches. The CDR3: CASSLSVLAGGLTDTQYF. Here the CDR3 DNA reads TGTGCCAGCAGCTTGAGTGTGTTAGCGGGGGGCCTCACAGATACGCAGTATTTT.

Only a few counts were recorded for this clonotype. This chain joins TRBV7-8 and TRBJ1-6; TRBD1 agrees at 9 bases. The CDR3 is made up of 16 amino acids. Germline V gives CDR1 SGHVS, CDR2 FQNEAQ. The V gene end was trimmed by 3 bases and the J gene end by 7 bases; junction bases not matched to a gene: 7. Here the CDR3 reads CASSLGQGLRNSPLHF. For the CDR3, the DNA is TGTGCCAGCAGCTTGGGACAGGGACTTCGAAATTCACCCCTCCACTTT.

In this sample, this clonotype turned up many times. An end of the junction differs from the germline gene, which may be a read error. The chain is built from TRBV5-1 and TRBJ2-7, with 8 bases lining up with TRBD1. The germline V gene has CDR1 SGHRS and CDR2 YFSETQ. The CDR3 is made up of 13 amino acids. The CDR3 DNA reads TGCGCCAGCAGGTTGGACAGGGCCTACGAGCAGTACTTC. Translating it yields CASRLDRAYEQYF.

There are many counts of this clonotype. The gene calls are TRBV20-1 and TRBJ1-5, with 9 bases lining up with TRBD1. J gave up 0 bases and V 6 bases, and 18 bases lay outside the gene matches. In germline, CDR1 is DFQATT, CDR2 SNEGSKA (reference sequence). The CDR3 spans 19 residues. The CDR3 DNA reads as TGCAGTGCGACCGGCTTAGACAGGGGGACCGGTTATAGCAATCAGCCCCAGCATTTT. This gives the protein CSATGLDRGTGYSNQPQHF.

Of note for this clonotype: This could be a read error, since a much larger clone is one nucleotide away. V usage is TRBV11-2 and J usage is TRBJ1-1, with TRBD1 matching 8 bases. Germline CDR1 reads SGHAT; CDR2 reads FQNNGV. V dropped 6 bases and J dropped 11; count of bases not matched to a gene: 8. The CDR3 consists of 12 residues. The CDR3 spells CASRLTGGMAFF. The CDR3 coding sequence is TGTGCCAGCAGGCTTACAGGGGGTATGGCTTTCTTT.